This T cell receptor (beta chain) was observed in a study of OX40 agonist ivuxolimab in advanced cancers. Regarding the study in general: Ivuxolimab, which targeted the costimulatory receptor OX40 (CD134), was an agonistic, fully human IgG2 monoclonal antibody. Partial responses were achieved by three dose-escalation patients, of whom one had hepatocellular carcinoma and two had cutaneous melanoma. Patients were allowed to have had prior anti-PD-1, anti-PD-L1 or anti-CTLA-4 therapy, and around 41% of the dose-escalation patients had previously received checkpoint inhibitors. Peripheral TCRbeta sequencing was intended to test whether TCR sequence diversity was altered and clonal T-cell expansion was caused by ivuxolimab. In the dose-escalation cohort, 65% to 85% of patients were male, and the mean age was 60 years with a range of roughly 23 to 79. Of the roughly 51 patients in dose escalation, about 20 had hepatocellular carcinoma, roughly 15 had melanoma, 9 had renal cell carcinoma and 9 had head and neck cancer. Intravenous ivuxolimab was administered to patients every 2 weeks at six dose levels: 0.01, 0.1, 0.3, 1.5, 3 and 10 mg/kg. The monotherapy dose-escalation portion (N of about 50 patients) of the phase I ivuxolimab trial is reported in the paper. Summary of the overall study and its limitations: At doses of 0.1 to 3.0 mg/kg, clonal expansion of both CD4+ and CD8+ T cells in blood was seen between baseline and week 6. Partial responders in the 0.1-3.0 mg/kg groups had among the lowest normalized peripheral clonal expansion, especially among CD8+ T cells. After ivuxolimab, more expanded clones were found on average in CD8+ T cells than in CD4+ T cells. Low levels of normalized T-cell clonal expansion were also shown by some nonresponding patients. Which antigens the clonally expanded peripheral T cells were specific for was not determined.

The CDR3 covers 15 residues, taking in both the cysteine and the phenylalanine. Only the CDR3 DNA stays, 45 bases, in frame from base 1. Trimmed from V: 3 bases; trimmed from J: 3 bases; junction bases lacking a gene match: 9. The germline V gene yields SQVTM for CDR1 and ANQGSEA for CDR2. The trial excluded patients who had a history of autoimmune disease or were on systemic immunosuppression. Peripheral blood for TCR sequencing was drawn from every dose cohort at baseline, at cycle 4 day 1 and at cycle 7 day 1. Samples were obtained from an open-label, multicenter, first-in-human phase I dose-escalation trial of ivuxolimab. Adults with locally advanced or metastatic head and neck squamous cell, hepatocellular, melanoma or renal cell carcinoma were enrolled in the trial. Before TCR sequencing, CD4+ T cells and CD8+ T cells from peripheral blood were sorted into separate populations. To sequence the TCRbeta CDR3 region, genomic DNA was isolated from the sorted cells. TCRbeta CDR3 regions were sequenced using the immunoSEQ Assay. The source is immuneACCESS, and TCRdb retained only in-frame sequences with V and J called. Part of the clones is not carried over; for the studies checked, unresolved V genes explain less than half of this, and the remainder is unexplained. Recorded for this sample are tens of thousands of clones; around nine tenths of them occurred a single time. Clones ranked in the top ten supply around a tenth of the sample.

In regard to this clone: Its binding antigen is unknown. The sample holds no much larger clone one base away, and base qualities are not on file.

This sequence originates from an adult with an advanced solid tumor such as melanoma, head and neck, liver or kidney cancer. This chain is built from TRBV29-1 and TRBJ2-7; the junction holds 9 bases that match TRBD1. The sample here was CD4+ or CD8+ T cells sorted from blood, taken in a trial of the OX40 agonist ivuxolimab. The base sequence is TGCAGCGTTGAGGCAACGGGACAGGGTTTCTACGAGCAGTACTTC. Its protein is CSVEATGQGFYEQYF.